These 23 T cell receptor beta chains were sequenced from one sample in a study of blood T cell repertoires in COVID-19 (dated by TCRdb to about 2020). The library came from the immunoSEQ multiplex PCR assay. TCRdb mirrors the immuneACCESS table, restricted to in-frame sequences. Some clones are absent from its copies; in checked studies, under half trace to an unresolved V gene, and the reason for the others is unknown. Present in this sample are 220,000 or so clones, around 84% of which were seen just once. Together, the top ten hold about 3% of the sample. The sequenced sample consisted of peripheral blood. The receptors stem from a man aged 45-65 years who had recovered from COVID-19.

CDR3 bases: TGTGCCAGCAGCTGGACTAGCGGGAGAGGGTACGAGCAGTACTTC. Protein product: CASSWTSGRGYEQYF. The chain joins TRBV11-1 to TRBJ2-7, with 13 positions matching TRBD2. The CDR3 is 15 residues long. Germline values: CDR1 SGHAT, CDR2 FQDESV (reference sequence). With V trimmed by 4 bases and J by 4 bases, 4 bases remained unmatched.

CDR3 sequence (DNA): TGTGCCACCAGCAGAGATAGCAGAGAGTATCAGCCCCAGCATTTT. Translation: CATSRDSREYQPQHF. The chain links TRBV15 to TRBJ1-5; D not resolved. From germline, CDR1 is LNHNV and CDR2 YYDKDF (reference sequence). CDR3 size: 15 residues. V was trimmed by 0 bases and J by 5 bases, leaving 11 bases between them. Looking up the rest from reference TRBV15 and TRBJ1-5 gives the full variable domain: DAMVIQNPRYQVTQFGKPVTLSCSQTLNHNVMYWYQQKSSQAPKLLFHYYDKDFNNEADTPDNFQSRRPNTSFCFLDIRSPGLGDTAMYLCATSRDSREYQPQHFGDGTRLSIL.

This clone appeared a few times. The V gene is TRBV3-1 (or the pseudogene TRBV3-2), the J gene TRBJ2-2; 9 bases fit TRBD1. V gave up 2 bases and J gave up 6 bases; unmatched junction bases: 4. This CDR3 has 15 amino acids. Germline V gene data show CDR1 as LGHDT and CDR2 as YNNKEL (reference sequence). Written as DNA, the CDR3 is TGTGCCAGCAGCCAACCGGGACAGGGTGCCGGGGAGCTGTTTTTT. This translates into CASSQPGQGAGELFF.

Worth noting for this clone: This sample includes further DNA sequences coding for the same CDR3. V is TRBV6-5 and J is TRBJ2-3; unclear D gene. Deletions cut 5 bases from V and 0 bases from J, with 3 bases between. CDR1 MNHEY and CDR2 SVGAGI come from the germline V gene. The CDR3 length is 12 residues. CDR3 coding DNA: TGTGCCAGCAGTCCTAGCACAGATACGCAGTATTTT. Its protein is CASSPSTDTQYF.

The V call is TRBV19, the J call TRBJ2-7; the D gene is possibly TRBD1 (7 bases). The germline gives CDR1 LNHDA, CDR2 SQIVND (reference sequence). The CDR3 runs to 13 residues. V was trimmed by 5 bases and J by 3 bases, leaving 11 bases between them. Here the CDR3 DNA reads TGTGCCAGTAGTCAGGGGGGAATCTACGAGCAGTACTTC. Translating gives CASSQGGIYEQYF.

The V call is TRBV3-1 (or the pseudogene TRBV3-2), the J call TRBJ2-6, with 9 positions matching TRBD1. The CDR3 covers 18 residues. CDR1 and CDR2 (germline): LGHDT, YNNKEL (reference sequence). With 1 base clipped from V and 1 base from J, the junction kept 5 bases outside the gene matches. CDR3 loop: CASSQGPDRGSGANVLTF. Here the CDR3 DNA reads TGTGCCAGCAGCCAAGGTCCGGACAGGGGTTCTGGGGCCAACGTCCTGACTTTC.

DNA of the CDR3: TGTGCCAGTAGTATAGATGGGACAACTATCAATGAGCAGTTCTTC. As protein: CASSIDGTTINEQFF. J is TRBJ2-1 and V is TRBV19; maybe TRBD1 (6 bases). The germline CDR1 and CDR2 sequences are LNHDA and SQIVND (reference sequence). Trimming removed 0 bases from V and 6 bases from J, with 12 bases in between. The CDR3 totals 15 residues.

The chain employs TRBV27 and TRBJ2-3; 14 bases agree with TRBD2. V lost 1 base and J lost 3; bases outside the gene matches: 6. Germline loops: CDR1 MNHEY, CDR2 SMNVEV (reference sequence). The CDR3 is made up of 18 amino acids. CDR3 protein: CASSLWGTSGSGTDTQYF. CDR3 nucleotide sequence: TGTGCCAGCAGTTTATGGGGGACTAGCGGGAGTGGGACAGATACGCAGTATTTT.

This chain uses TRBV12-3 or TRBV12-4 with TRBJ2-5, with D hard to call. Between the trimmed V and J ends, which lost 2 bases and 2 bases, there was a span of 6 bases. The CDR3 is 13 residues long. The CDR3 sequence: CASSLLGQETQYF. As DNA, the CDR3 is TGTGCCAGCAGTTTACTAGGTCAAGAGACCCAGTACTTC.

The rearrangement joins TRBV18 to TRBJ2-4, with D maybe TRBD1 (6 bases). V lost 5 bases, J lost 6 bases, and 20 bases lay in between. The germline gives CDR1 KGHSH, CDR2 LQKENI. The CDR3 runs 16 residues. DNA of the CDR3: TGTGCCAGCTCAAGGGACGCCGCAGGGGCGTCAAACATTCAGTACTTC. Residues: CASSRDAAGASNIQYF.

This rearrangement joins TRBV7-2 to TRBJ2-7; D is perhaps TRBD1 (6 bases). The ends were cut back, 1 base at V and 0 bases at J, with 13 bases in the middle. The CDR3 extends over 16 amino acids. The V gene's germline CDR1 is SGHTA and CDR2 FQGNSA. CDR3 protein: CASSLGVGTPSYEQYF. The CDR3 DNA is TGTGCCAGCAGCTTAGGGGTGGGGACACCCTCCTACGAGCAGTACTTC.

This chain joins TRBV20-1 and TRBJ2-7; 12 bases line up with TRBD2. V lost 3 bases to trimming and J lost 0 bases; unmatched junction nucleotides: 15. Per germline, CDR1 DFQATT and CDR2 SNEGSKA (reference sequence). This CDR3 is built from 19 residues. Here the CDR3 reads CSASGIPGLAGTSSYEQYF. CDR3 bases: TGCAGTGCTAGTGGTATCCCGGGACTAGCGGGTACAAGCTCCTACGAGCAGTACTTC.

In DNA, the CDR3 is TGTGCCAGCAGTGTAGGAGGGGGGGGCACAGATACGCAGTATTTT. The encoded protein is CASSVGGGGTDTQYF. The chain recombines TRBV2 with TRBJ2-3, with a weak D call TRBD2 (7 bases). Per germline, CDR1 SNHLY and CDR2 FYNNEI. V lost 4 bases, J lost 1 base, and 12 bases lay in between. The CDR3 sequence is 15 residues long.

The chain recombines TRBV12-2 with TRBJ2-1; the table's D call, TRBD2, has no DNA check behind it. TRBV12-2 is annotated as a pseudogene. This CDR3 spans 14 amino acids. The CDR3 loop is CASRLLVDYNEQFF. CDR3 bases: TGTGCAAGTCGCTTATTGGTAGACTACAATGAGCAGTTCTTC.

The chain carries TRBV29-1 and TRBJ1-1; no reliable D call. Germline values: CDR1 SQVTM, CDR2 ANQGSEA. This CDR3 comprises 13 residues. V lost 6 bases, J lost 5 bases, and 16 bases lay in between. In DNA, the CDR3 is TGCAGCGTAAAAGGTAGCGGGAGGACTGAAGCTTTCTTT. Encoded protein: CSVKGSGRTEAFF.

The J gene is TRBJ1-1, the V gene TRBV11-2; D is perhaps TRBD1 (6 bases). The CDR3 consists of 16 residues. The germline gives CDR1 SGHAT, CDR2 FQNNGV. V was shortened by 4 bases and J by 1 base, with 16 bases between the two germline ends. DNA of the CDR3: TGTGCCAGCAGCTCGGACAGATCCCGGGGGAACACTGAAGCTTTCTTT. Amino acids: CASSSDRSRGNTEAFF.

J is TRBJ2-5 and V is TRBV13; 12 positions match TRBD2. Germline V CDR1 and CDR2: PRHDT, FYEKMQ (reference sequence). V gave up 4 bases and J gave up 4 bases; unmatched junction bases: 7. This CDR3 has 16 residues. The DNA of the CDR3 is TGTGCCAGCAGCTACCCCTGGACTAGCGGGACAGAGACCCAGTACTTC. It translates to CASSYPWTSGTETQYF. The full variable domain, completed using reference TRBV13 and TRBJ2-5, is AAGVIQSPRHLIKEKRETATLKCYPIPRHDTVYWYQQGPGQDPQFLISFYEKMQSDKGSIPDRFSAQQFSDYHSELNMSSLELGDSALYFCASSYPWTSGTETQYFGPGTRLLVL.

This clone was seen once. In DNA form, the CDR3 reads TGTGCCAGTAGTATAGCAAGCGGGGGTGGTAGGGCCAACGTCCTGACTTTC. This encodes CASSIASGGGRANVLTF. V is TRBV19 and J is TRBJ2-6; TRBD2 matches at 8 bases. This CDR3 has 17 amino acids. From germline, CDR1 is LNHDA and CDR2 SQIVND (reference sequence). Trimming removed 1 base from V and 5 bases from J; junction bases left unmatched: 7.

This chain links TRBV5-4 with TRBJ2-7; weak D call: TRBD2 (6 bases). Germline V gene data show CDR1 as SGHNT and CDR2 as YYREEE (reference sequence). Trimming pared 3 bases from V and 2 bases from J, leaving 18 bases between. This CDR3 is 16 amino acids long. CDR3: CASSSWAPGGTYEQYF. The CDR3, as DNA: TGTGCCAGCAGCTCCTGGGCCCCCGGGGGAACCTACGAGCAGTACTTC.

Only one count was recorded for this clone. The chain employs TRBV5-5 and TRBJ2-1, with 8 nucleotides matching TRBD2. V lost 3 bases and J lost 4; bases outside the gene matches: 9. Per the germline V gene, CDR1 is SGHKS and CDR2 is YYEKEE (reference sequence). The CDR3 has 16 residues. The chain's CDR3 is CASSSLGVAGYNEQFF. Written as DNA, the CDR3 is TGTGCCAGCAGCTCCCTCGGGGTAGCGGGATACAATGAGCAGTTCTTC.

The chain couples TRBV20-1 to TRBJ2-7; TRBD1 agrees at 9 bases. Germline-derived CDR1 and CDR2 are DFQATT and SNEGSKA (reference sequence). With V trimmed by 3 bases and J by 4 bases, 10 bases remained unmatched. This CDR3 region has 15 residues. The chain's CDR3 is CSASIQDRGMYEQYF. Here the CDR3 DNA reads TGCAGTGCTAGTATTCAGGACAGGGGCATGTACGAGCAGTACTTC.

In its sample, this clone was seen once. The V gene is TRBV5-1, the J gene TRBJ1-6; 12 bases map to TRBD1. Per germline, CDR1 SGHRS and CDR2 YFSETQ. Trimming removed 2 bases from V and 11 bases from J; junction bases left unmatched: 8. This CDR3 contains 16 residues. In DNA form, the CDR3 reads TGCGCCAGCAGCTTAATAACGGGACAGGGGGCTCCACCCCTCCACTTT. Amino acid sequence: CASSLITGQGAPPLHF.

The chain carries TRBV27 and TRBJ1-2; TRBD1 agrees at 7 bases. Looked up from germline, CDR1 is MNHEY and CDR2 is SMNVEV (reference sequence). The CDR3 consists of 15 residues. V dropped 5 bases and J dropped 8; count of bases not matched to a gene: 14. The CDR3 protein is CASSPLGQSTRGYTF. CDR3 DNA: TGTGCCAGCAGTCCCCTGGGACAGTCCACAAGAGGCTACACCTTC.